The entry that follows covers one T cell receptor beta chain sequence. The sample belongs to a study of shared clonotypes between healthy human individuals. Libraries were prepared by immunoSEQ multiplex PCR; TCRdb keeps only in-frame clonotypes and omits some of them. The data contain hundreds of thousands of clones, about 96% of them singletons. CD45RO-negative cells were positively selected for CCR7, leaving out terminally differentiated effector memory CD45RA+ cells. V lost 8 bases to trimming and J lost 2 bases; unmatched junction nucleotides: 7. The germline V gene encodes CDR1 SGHVS and CDR2 FQNEAQ. The CDR3 extends over 15 amino acids.

Specimen: naive CD8+ T cells sorted from blood. V is TRBV7-8 and J is TRBJ2-3, with 10 bases lining up with TRBD2. The receptor was isolated from a young man in good health. The CDR3 DNA sequence: TGTGCCAGCGTTGGACTAGCGGAGATCACAGATACGCAGTATTTT. It is translated as CASVGLAEITDTQYF. Complete variable domain (other parts from reference TRBV7-8 and TRBJ2-3): GAGVSQSPRYKVAKRGQDVALRCDPISGHVSLFWYQQALGQGPEFLTYFQNEAQLDKSGLPSDRFFAERPEGSVSTLKIQRTQQEDSAVYLCASVGLAEITDTQYFGPGTRLTVL.